This TCR beta chain originates from a study of T-cell memory formation after mild COVID-19. Looking at the study overall: In these data, TCR clusters were largely donor specific.

Concerning this clonotype: Its target is unknown.

TCR alpha and TCR beta cDNA libraries with sample barcodes and UMIs came from 5'RACE using constant-segment primers. TCRdb reprocessed the 5' RACE reads with MiXCR, giving one entry per CDR3 protein. The table includes hundreds of thousands of distinct CDR3 sequences, around 28% detected once. Whole-study findings and limits: Contracting clones from day 15 to 85 showed balanced CD4/CD8; later expanders favored CD4+. Cross-reactive memory seemingly joined, as some responding clones were found in pre-infection memory.

The CDR3 is 14 residues long. Trimming pared 4 bases from V and 1 base from J, leaving 11 bases between. Germline CDR1 and CDR2: SGHRS and YFSETQ. What was sequenced was PBMCs or a T cell subset sorted from them (not recorded which). The clonotype was recovered from an adult woman who had mild COVID-19 (a few samples of this study predate the infection). Cell type and time point are not known. The chain carries TRBV5-1 and TRBJ1-2; D is unresolved. The CDR3 loop reads CASSPETVNYGYTF. CDR3 sequence (DNA): TGCGCCAGCAGCCCGGAAACGGTTAACTATGGCTACACCTTC.